The 28 T cell receptor beta chains below all came from one sample that was sequenced in a study of siplizumab effects on memory and regulatory T cells. Libraries were prepared by immunoSEQ multiplex PCR; TCRdb keeps only in-frame clonotypes and omits some of them. This table has 90,000 to 130,000 clones, roughly 92% appearing once. The specimen was CD4+ T cells sorted from blood. The receptors here all came from a human donor in good health.

The CDR3 loop reads CASSEDRGNGYTF. CDR3 nucleotide sequence: TGTGCCAGCAGTGAAGATCGGGGGAATGGCTACACCTTC. The chain uses TRBV2 and TRBJ1-2; D is perhaps TRBD1 (5 bases). The CDR3 is made up of 13 amino acids. CDR1 and CDR2 (germline): SNHLY, FYNNEI. Trimming removed 1 base at V and 6 bases at J, with 9 bases between.

The chain has TRBV21-1 and TRBJ2-2; TRBD2, as called in the table, went unchecked against the DNA. TRBV21-1 constitutes a pseudogene. The CDR3 is 15 amino acids. The CDR3 nucleotides read TGTGCCAGCAGCGGAGTAGCGGGAGTTCGCGGGGAGCTGTTTTTT. This encodes CASSGVAGVRGELFF.

The count of this clone is one. V is TRBV11-2 and J is TRBJ1-5, with D unresolved. The CDR3 runs 15 residues. V was cut by 0 bases and J by 4 bases, with 10 bases left in between. CDR1 SGHAT and CDR2 FQNNGV come from the germline V gene. In DNA form, the CDR3 reads TGTGCCAGCAGCTTAGATCTACGGGGAAATCAGCCCCAGCATTTT. Translated: CASSLDLRGNQPQHF.

J is TRBJ2-5 and V is TRBV10-2; D might be TRBD1 (6 bases). Germline loops: CDR1 WSHSY, CDR2 SAAADI. This CDR3 has 13 amino acids. V lost 9 bases, J lost 0 bases, and 11 bases lay in between. CDR3 bases: TGCGCCAGTACCGGACAGTACCAAGAGACCCAGTACTTC. Translation gives CASTGQYQETQYF.

This chain joins TRBV11-3 and TRBJ2-2, with D tentatively TRBD1 (7 bases). Germline loops: CDR1 SGHNT, CDR2 YENEEA. The CDR3 runs to 16 residues. The V gene lost 5 bases and the J gene lost 3 bases, with 16 bases spanning the gap. DNA for the CDR3: TGTGCCAGCAGCCCACCTGGCAGGGGGGACACCGGGGAGCTGTTTTTT. It is translated as CASSPPGRGDTGELFF.

In its sample, this clone was seen a few times. V is TRBV19 and J is TRBJ2-7; TRBD2 matches 7 bases. CDR3 size: 15 residues. Germline lookup yields CDR1 LNHDA and CDR2 SQIVND (reference sequence). The trim removed 5 bases at V and 0 bases at J, leaving 7 bases unmatched. CDR3 loop: CASSSTSWSSYEQYF. The CDR3 nucleotides read TGTGCCAGTAGTTCGACTAGCTGGAGCTCCTACGAGCAGTACTTC.

The V gene is TRBV25-1, the J gene TRBJ1-2, with 11 nucleotides matching TRBD1. This CDR3 has 14 amino acids. V trimming: 8 bases; J trimming: 4 bases; junction bases outside the gene matches: 6. Germline V gives CDR1 MGHDK, CDR2 SYGVNS. As DNA, the CDR3 is TGTGCCAGCTCGAGGACAGGGGGCAGCTATGGCTACACCTTC. Translation gives CASSRTGGSYGYTF.

The chain joins TRBV28 to TRBJ2-4; TRBD1 matches at 9 bases. The CDR3 has 18 amino acids. Germline values: CDR1 MDHEN, CDR2 SYDVKM. V shed 2 bases, J shed 3 bases, and the junction held 11 bases outside the gene matches. This CDR3 is CASSLGTGSRVGKNIQYF. CDR3 in DNA: TGTGCCAGCAGTTTAGGGACAGGGTCGAGGGTCGGCAAAAACATTCAGTACTTC. Using reference TRBV28 and TRBJ2-4 for the parts outside the CDR3, the full variable domain is DVKVTQSSRYLVKRTGEKVFLECVQDMDHENMFWYRQDPGLGLRLIYFSYDVKMKEKGDIPEGYSVSREKKERFSLILESASTNQTSMYLCASSLGTGSRVGKNIQYFGAGTRLSVL.

This clone showed up just once. This chain uses TRBV7-9 with TRBJ2-7; 11 nucleotides agree with TRBD2. V shed 2 bases and J 5 bases; nucleotides not matched to a gene: 2. This CDR3 spans 14 amino acids. Germline-derived CDR1 and CDR2 are SEHNR and FQNEAQ (reference sequence). The CDR3 DNA is TGTGCCAGCAGCTTAACTAGCGGGAGAGACGAGCAGTACTTC. Its translation: CASSLTSGRDEQYF. Full variable domain (remainder filled in from reference TRBV7-9 and TRBJ2-7): DTGVSQNPRHKITKRGQNVTFRCDPISEHNRLYWYRQTLGQGPEFLTYFQNEAQLEKSRLLSDRFSAERPKGSFSTLEIQRTEQGDSAMYLCASSLTSGRDEQYFGPGTRLTVT.

This clone showed up just a few times. The J gene is TRBJ2-7, the V gene TRBV7-2; either TRBD1 or TRBD2 may fit D (6 bases each). This CDR3 spans 16 amino acids. Germline assignment: CDR1 SGHTA and CDR2 FQGNSA. Trimming shortened V by 5 bases and J by 3 bases, and 20 bases separated the two germline ends. The CDR3 loop reads CASSPGVGGLGYEQYF. CDR3 bases: TGTGCCAGCAGCCCTGGGGTCGGGGGCCTAGGCTACGAGCAGTACTTC.

The chain is built from TRBV4-2 and TRBJ2-1, with TRBD2 as a possible D gene (7 bases). Trimming took 1 base from V and 8 from J, leaving 18 bases between them. The germline CDR1 and CDR2 sequences are LGHNA and YNFKEQ. This CDR3 spans 16 amino acids. CDR3: CASSQGSWEGEDEQFF. The CDR3 DNA is TGTGCCAGCAGCCAAGGTTCGTGGGAGGGGGAGGATGAGCAGTTCTTC.

V is TRBV9 and J is TRBJ1-1; TRBD1 agrees at 8 bases. The CDR3 runs 15 residues. The junction had 3 bases not matched to a gene; V was cut back by 0 bases and J by 2 bases. The germline V gene has CDR1 SGDLS and CDR2 YYNGEE. This CDR3 is CASSVGAGGNTEAFF. CDR3 bases: TGTGCCAGCAGCGTAGGGGCAGGGGGCAACACTGAAGCTTTCTTT.

The count of this clone is one. This chain connects TRBV28 to TRBJ2-7; a possible D gene is TRBD2 (6 bases). Germline V gene lookup returns CDR1 MDHEN and CDR2 SYDVKM. V was shortened by 4 bases and J by 0 bases, with 13 bases between the two germline ends. The CDR3 loop spans 15 amino acids. Written as DNA, the CDR3 is TGTGCCAGCAGTTCAAGCGGGTTCTTCTCCTACGAGCAGTACTTC. Residues: CASSSSGFFSYEQYF.

The chain combines TRBV10-1 with TRBJ2-1; 11 bases fit TRBD2. Germline V gene sequence: CDR1 WNHNN, CDR2 SYGVQD (reference sequence). The V and J ends lost 2 bases and 4 bases, in that order; junction bases with no gene match: 1. The length of the CDR3 is 15 residues. The CDR3 is CASSEGTSGYNEQFF. CDR3 sequence (DNA): TGCGCCAGCAGTGAGGGGACTAGCGGATACAATGAGCAGTTCTTC.

The table lists this clone with a count of one. The chain recombines TRBV7-2 with TRBJ2-7, with D tentatively TRBD2 (5 bases). This CDR3 comprises 17 residues. Germline V gives CDR1 SGHTA, CDR2 FQGNSA. Between the trimmed V and J ends, which lost 0 bases and 4 bases, there was a span of 19 bases. The DNA of the CDR3 is TGTGCCAGCAGCTTAGCTGGACTTCGAGGCGCGCGATACGAGCAGTACTTC. Translating it yields CASSLAGLRGARYEQYF.

The chain has TRBV5-1 and TRBJ2-3; D gene unclear. The CDR3 loop spans 13 amino acids. Trimming removed 4 bases at V and 0 bases at J, with 6 bases between. CDR1 SGHRS and CDR2 YFSETQ come from the germline V gene. The CDR3 nucleotides are TGCGCCAGCAGCGTGGGGAGCACAGATACGCAGTATTTT. Its protein product is CASSVGSTDTQYF.

This clone was found once. V gene TRBV10-2 combines with J gene TRBJ2-5; D ambiguous. V was shortened by 8 bases and J by 5 bases, with 18 bases between the two germline ends. Germline V gene lookup returns CDR1 WSHSY and CDR2 SAAADI. CDR3 length: 14 residues. The CDR3: CASGDRPVRETQYF. CDR3 DNA sequence: TGCGCCAGCGGAGACCGACCGGTTCGGGAGACCCAGTACTTC.

The chain carries TRBV5-1 and TRBJ1-5, with 8 bases that match TRBD1. The CDR3 length is 15 residues. After removal of 5 bases from V and 1 base from J, the junction contained 5 bases not matched to a gene. Germline CDR1 SGHRS, CDR2 YFSETQ. The CDR3 DNA reads TGCGCCAGCAGACCAGGGGGCGAAAGCAATCAGCCCCAGCATTTT. It specifies CASRPGGESNQPQHF.

This chain connects TRBV12-5 to TRBJ1-3, with 9 bases lining up with TRBD1. V dropped 2 bases and J dropped 5; count of bases not matched to a gene: 16. Germline CDR1 and CDR2: LGHNT and FRNRAP. This CDR3 spans 19 amino acids. CDR3 sequence reads: CASGLFVLRDRAFRNTIYF. The DNA of the CDR3 is TGTGCTAGTGGTTTGTTCGTTTTAAGGGACAGGGCATTTAGAAACACCATATATTTT.

This chain connects TRBV19 to TRBJ2-2; D could derive from TRBD1 or TRBD2 (6 bases each). Germline CDR1 LNHDA, CDR2 SQIVND (reference sequence). The germline V and J ends were trimmed by 9 bases and 5 bases, with 22 bases remaining between them. CDR3 size: 16 residues. CDR3 sequence reads: CARQTLNREETGELFF. The CDR3 DNA is TGTGCCAGACAGACCCTGAACAGGGAGGAGACCGGGGAGCTGTTTTTT.

This clone was seen only once. This chain uses TRBV10-3 with TRBJ2-2; 7 bases are shared with TRBD2. The CDR3 length is 16 residues. The V gene's germline CDR1 is ENHRY and CDR2 SYGVKD. The V segment lost 0 bases and the J segment 5 bases; nucleotides outside the gene matches: 6. The CDR3 coding sequence is TGTGCCATCAGTGAGTCGGGCGGGAGAGGAACCGGGGAGCTGTTTTTT. As protein: CAISESGGRGTGELFF.

CDR3 sequence (DNA): TGTGCCAGCTCCCTTCTGCCGTCCGATACGCAGTATTTT. Translation gives CASSLLPSDTQYF. The J gene is TRBJ2-3, the V gene TRBV18; no firm D call. The CDR3 runs 13 residues. Trimming left V 6 bases short and J 6 bases short, with 13 bases between. Germline V gives CDR1 KGHSH, CDR2 LQKENI.

The chain is built from TRBV21-1 and TRBJ2-1. TRBV21-1 is a listed pseudogene. This CDR3 has 16 residues. The CDR3 sequence is CASSKPPGLPGYEQFF. The CDR3 DNA is TGTGCCAGCAGCAAGCCACCGGGCCTCCCTGGATATGAGCAGTTCTTC.

This chain connects TRBV5-1 to TRBJ2-3; 13 nucleotides align to TRBD2. The CDR3 is made up of 18 amino acids. V shed 2 bases and J 0 bases; nucleotides not matched to a gene: 6. CDR1 and CDR2 (germline): SGHRS, YFSETQ. The CDR3 spells CASSFKGLAGSSTDTQYF. As DNA, the CDR3 is TGCGCCAGCAGCTTCAAGGGACTAGCGGGATCTAGCACAGATACGCAGTATTTT.

The chain couples TRBV6-6 to TRBJ2-1; D gene unclear. The CDR3 sequence is 10 residues long. The V gene's germline CDR1 is MNHNY and CDR2 SVGAGI (reference sequence). The ends were cut back, 7 bases at V and 7 bases at J, with 5 bases in the middle. CDR3 DNA sequence: TGTGCCAGCAACAAGAATGAGCAGTTCTTC. It specifies CASNKNEQFF.

The J gene is TRBJ2-5, the V gene TRBV7-9, with 7 bases that match TRBD2. The CDR3 contains 16 residues. Germline V gene data show CDR1 as SEHNR and CDR2 as FQNEAQ (reference sequence). V was pared by 3 bases and J by 9 bases, with 16 bases of the junction left unmatched. In DNA, the CDR3 is TGTGCCAGCAGCTTTTCCACGTGGGGTGCGGGGGTGGCCCAGTACTTC. Protein sequence: CASSFSTWGAGVAQYF.

V is TRBV2 and J is TRBJ1-2; the D gene is possibly TRBD1 (6 bases). Trimming shortened V by 4 bases and J by 6 bases, and 18 bases separated the two germline ends. Germline CDR1 reads SNHLY; CDR2 reads FYNNEI. This CDR3 region has 15 residues. CDR3 sequence (DNA): TGTGCCAGCAGTGTTTGGGGGCCGCAAAGGGATGGCTACACCTTC. It specifies CASSVWGPQRDGYTF.

The chain is built from TRBV6-1 and TRBJ1-1; D ambiguous. CDR1 and CDR2 (germline): MNHNS, SASEGT. CDR3 length equals 13 residues. Trimming took off 4 bases at V and 1 base at J, with 7 bases between the two ends. The CDR3 DNA reads TGTGCCAGCAGTGTACACAAGAACACTGAAGCTTTCTTT. Translated, it gives CASSVHKNTEAFF.